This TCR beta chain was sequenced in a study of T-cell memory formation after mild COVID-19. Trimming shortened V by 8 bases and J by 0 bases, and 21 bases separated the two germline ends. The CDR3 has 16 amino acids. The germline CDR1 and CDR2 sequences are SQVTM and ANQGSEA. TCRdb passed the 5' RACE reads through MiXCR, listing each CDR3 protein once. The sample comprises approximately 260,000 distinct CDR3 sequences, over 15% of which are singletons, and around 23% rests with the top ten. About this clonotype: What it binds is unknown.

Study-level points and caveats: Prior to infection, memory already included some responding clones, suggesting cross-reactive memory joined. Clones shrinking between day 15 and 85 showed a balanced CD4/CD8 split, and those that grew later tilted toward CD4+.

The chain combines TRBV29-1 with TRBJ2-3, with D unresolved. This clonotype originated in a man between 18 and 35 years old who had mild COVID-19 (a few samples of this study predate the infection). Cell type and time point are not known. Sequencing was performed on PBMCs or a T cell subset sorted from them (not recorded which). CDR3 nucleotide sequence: TGCAGCTATACCCCACTTTGGGCGCCTAGCACAGATACGCAGTATTTT. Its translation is CSYTPLWAPSTDTQYF.